This T cell receptor (beta chain) was retrieved from a study of blood T cell repertoires in COVID-19. Looking at the study overall: The United States, Italy and Spain provided the acute and convalescent COVID-19 samples. T cells, B-cell-depleted T cells, or PBMCs provided the cDNA or gDNA that served as material.

A few counts support this clone. Per the original methods: Reference gene primer amplification gave estimated nucleated cell counts. The table came from immunoSEQ multiplex PCR; TCRdb's copy has only in-frame clones and leaves some out. V and J calls plus clone size are reproduced from that table; the DNA served to infer D and trimming. The repertoire includes about 200,000 clones, around nine tenths of them detected once, and about 1.7% sits in the top ten. V lost 0 bases to trimming and J lost 7 bases; unmatched junction nucleotides: 1. CDR1 and CDR2 from the germline V gene are MGHRA and YSYEKL. This CDR3 contains 14 residues.

The sequenced sample was peripheral blood. J is TRBJ2-2 and V is TRBV4-1; 8 nucleotides align to TRBD2. The sequence was collected from a man aged 18 to 30 with active or convalescent COVID-19. CDR3 sequence: CASSQELAVGELFF. The CDR3, as DNA: TGCGCCAGCAGCCAAGAACTAGCGGTCGGGGAGCTGTTTTTT.